What follows are 9 T cell receptor beta chains derived from one specimen sequenced in a study of response to subunit inactivated influenza vaccine. One entry per CDR3 protein results from TCRdb running MiXCR on the RT-PCR reads. Among hundreds of thousands of distinct CDR3 sequences listed, under 15% were seen once. The sequences come from PBMCs from blood, collected more than 35 days after vaccination. The origin of the receptors is a man aged 50-60 years who received an inactivated influenza vaccine.

This clonotype was detected only a few times. The chain links TRBV7-6 to TRBJ2-5; D might be TRBD1 (5 bases). V shed 0 bases and J shed 4 bases, with 12 bases lying between them. CDR1 is SGHVS and CDR2 is FNYEAQ in the germline V gene. The CDR3 has 15 residues. CDR3 nucleotide sequence: TGTGCCAGCAGCTTAGCGCTGCAGGGCGGAGAGACCCAGTACTTC. It is translated as CASSLALQGGETQYF.

This clonotype was seen a handful of times. The chain has TRBV3-1 and TRBJ2-7; D is ambiguous. V shed 1 base and J shed 6 bases, with 7 bases lying between them. The CDR3 totals 12 residues. Germline V gene data show CDR1 as LGHDT and CDR2 as YNNKEL (reference sequence). The CDR3 bases are TGTGCCAGCAGCCAAGCGGTCGGCGAGCAGTACTTC. It yields the protein CASSQAVGEQYF.

This chain uses TRBV7-2 with TRBJ2-5; D possibly corresponds to TRBD2 (6 bases). CDR1 and CDR2 (germline): SGHTA, FQGNSA. The V and J ends lost 5 bases and 2 bases respectively, with 15 bases between them. The CDR3 contains 15 residues. This CDR3 reads CASSPGLSYQETQYF. The CDR3 bases are TGTGCCAGCAGCCCGGGACTTTCATATCAAGAGACCCAGTACTTC.

The CDR3 region is CASSLLDWAQSSYNEQFF. As DNA, the CDR3 is TGTGCCAGCAGCTTATTGGACTGGGCCCAGAGCTCCTACAATGAGCAGTTCTTC. The genes are TRBV11-1 and TRBJ2-1, with a weak D call TRBD2 (5 bases). V was trimmed by 2 bases and J by 0 bases, leaving 17 bases between them. CDR3 length: 18 amino acids. Germline lookup yields CDR1 SGHAT and CDR2 FQDESV (reference sequence).

This chain uses TRBV15 with TRBJ2-5, with 9 positions matching TRBD1. CDR1 LNHNV and CDR2 YYDKDF come from the germline V gene (reference sequence). The CDR3 covers 13 residues. V was clipped by 5 bases and J by 4 bases; unmatched bases: 2. The CDR3 DNA reads TGTGCCACCAGCCGGGGACAGGGAGAGACCCAGTACTTC. This gives the protein CATSRGQGETQYF.

This clonotype was seen only a few times. The genes are TRBV6-2 or TRBV6-3 and TRBJ2-1; 9 positions match TRBD2. This CDR3 spans 16 amino acids. Germline lookup yields CDR1 MNHEY and CDR2 SVGEGT. The J segment lost 6 bases and the V segment lost 5 bases, leaving 11 bases of the junction unmatched. The CDR3 here is CASSPRGAGGPNEQFF. In nucleotides, the CDR3 is TGTGCCAGCAGTCCACGGGGGGCGGGAGGGCCCAATGAGCAGTTCTTC.

The chain recombines TRBV29-1 with TRBJ2-1; 7 bases are shared with TRBD2. Germline V gene data show CDR1 as SQVTM and CDR2 as ANQGSEA. V was clipped by 3 bases and J by 6 bases; unmatched bases: 8. The CDR3 totals 14 residues. CDR3 sequence: CSVDGTSAINEQFF. In nucleotides, the CDR3 is TGCAGCGTTGATGGCACTAGCGCCATCAATGAGCAGTTCTTC.

The V and J genes are TRBV3-1 and TRBJ1-1, with D possibly matching TRBD1 (5 bases). Trimming removed 3 bases at V and 2 bases at J, with 10 bases between. This CDR3 comprises 14 residues. From germline, CDR1 is LGHDT and CDR2 YNNKEL (reference sequence). CDR3 sequence reads: CASSHSDSNTEAFF. Written as DNA, the CDR3 is TGTGCCAGCAGCCATTCTGACAGCAACACTGAAGCTTTCTTT. Looking up the rest from reference TRBV3-1 and TRBJ1-1 gives the full variable domain: DTAVSQTPKYLVTQMGNDKSIKCEQNLGHDTMYWYKQDSKKFLKIMFSYNNKELIINETVPNRFSPKSPDKAHLNLHINSLELGDSAVYFCASSHSDSNTEAFFGQGTRLTVV.

This clonotype was seen a few times. The rearrangement joins TRBV7-9 to TRBJ2-5, with D tentatively TRBD1 or TRBD2 (5 bases each). There are 14 residues in the CDR3. V lost 0 bases to trimming and J lost 5 bases, with 10 bases between them. Per germline, CDR1 SEHNR and CDR2 FQNEAQ (reference sequence). The CDR3 nucleotides read TGTGCCAGCAGCTTAGCGGGGGTTATCGAGACCCAGTACTTC. It translates to CASSLAGVIETQYF. Variable domain in full (rest from reference TRBV7-9 and TRBJ2-5): DTGVSQNPRHKITKRGQNVTFRCDPISEHNRLYWYRQTLGQGPEFLTYFQNEAQLEKSRLLSDRFSAERPKGSFSTLEIQRTEQGDSAMYLCASSLAGVIETQYFGPGTRLLVL.